The T cell receptor (beta chain) under discussion was sequenced for a study of beta chain features in type 1 diabetes. Broader study findings: Whether TCRB rearrangement is influenced by HLA type went unresolved here. Type 1 diabetes patients had fewer VDJ junction insertions and more deletions.

Germline V gene lookup returns CDR1 SGHTA and CDR2 FQGTGA. The trim removed 1 base at V and 2 bases at J, leaving 4 bases unmatched. The length of the CDR3 is 15 residues. Details on this clone: The target antigen is unknown. The same CDR3 can be traced to other DNA sequences in this sample.

Investigators reverse transcribed all isolated RNA, so they sequenced expressed TCRB transcripts. The table came from immunoSEQ multiplex PCR; TCRdb's copy has only in-frame clones and leaves some out. Among around 400,000 clones, around 12% were seen once, and the ten largest hold 0.017%. What was sequenced was naive CD4+ T cells from blood. The V and J genes are TRBV7-3 and TRBJ2-5; the match to TRBD2 covers 7 bases. The sequence was obtained from a man aged 18 to 35 in good health. The CDR3 loop is CASSLMGGGQETQYF. CDR3 coding DNA: TGTGCCAGCAGCTTAATGGGGGGGGGACAAGAGACCCAGTACTTC.